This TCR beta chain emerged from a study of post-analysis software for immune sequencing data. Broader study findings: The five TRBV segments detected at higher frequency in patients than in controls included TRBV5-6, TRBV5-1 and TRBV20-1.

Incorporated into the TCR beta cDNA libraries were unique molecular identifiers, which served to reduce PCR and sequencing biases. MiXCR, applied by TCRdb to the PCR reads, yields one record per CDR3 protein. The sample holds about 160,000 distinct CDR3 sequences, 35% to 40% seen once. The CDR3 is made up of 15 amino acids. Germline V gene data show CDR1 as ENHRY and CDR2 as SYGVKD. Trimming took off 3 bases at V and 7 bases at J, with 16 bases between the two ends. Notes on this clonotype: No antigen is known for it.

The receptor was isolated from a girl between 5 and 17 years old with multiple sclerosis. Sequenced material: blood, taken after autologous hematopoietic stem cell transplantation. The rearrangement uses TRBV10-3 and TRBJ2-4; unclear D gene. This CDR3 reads CAISEGDGFGNIQYF. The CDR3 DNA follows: TGTGCCATCAGTGAAGGTGACGGTTTCGGGAACATTCAGTACTTC.